The present entry profiles one TCR beta chain with its context. Assay: immunoSEQ multiplex PCR; the TCRdb copy retains only in-frame clones and omits some. The sample yields 150,000 to 200,000 clones, 70% to 90% seen once. These data come from a study of blood T cell repertoires in COVID-19. In the study overall: Some COVID-19 samples were acute and others convalescent; all came from the United States, Italy and Spain. From T cells, B-cell-depleted T cells, or PBMCs came the material, which was cDNA or gDNA.

Germline lookup yields CDR1 MNHEY and CDR2 SVGAGI. The V and J ends lost 7 bases and 3 bases respectively, with 12 bases between them. The CDR3 consists of 13 residues. The receptor comes from an elderly woman in a cohort sampled during active or convalescent COVID-19. The sequenced material came from peripheral blood. This rearrangement joins TRBV6-5 to TRBJ1-1; TRBD1 might be the D (5 bases). CDR3: CASIGQAYTEAFF. As DNA, the CDR3 is TGTGCCAGCATAGGACAAGCTTACACTGAAGCTTTCTTT.